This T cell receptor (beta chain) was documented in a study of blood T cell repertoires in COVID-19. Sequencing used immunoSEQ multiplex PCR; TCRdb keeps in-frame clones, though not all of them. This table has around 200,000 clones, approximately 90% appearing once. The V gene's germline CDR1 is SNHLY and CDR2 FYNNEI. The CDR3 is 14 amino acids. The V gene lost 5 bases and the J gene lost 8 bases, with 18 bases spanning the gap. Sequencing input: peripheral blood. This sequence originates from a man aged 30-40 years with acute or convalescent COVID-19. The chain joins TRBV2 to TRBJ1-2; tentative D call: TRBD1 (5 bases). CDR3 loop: CASSPRTTGGGYTF. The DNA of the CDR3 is TGTGCCAGCAGTCCCCGGACAACGGGGGGAGGCTACACCTTC.